Listed here are 25 T cell receptor beta chains from one sample, sequenced in a study of T-cell reconstitution after alpha-beta-depleted transplantation in children. Unique molecular identifiers were incorporated during preparation of the TCRbeta library. MiXCR, run by TCRdb on the PCR reads, gives a single entry per CDR3 protein. The table lists 300,000 or so distinct CDR3 sequences, almost 10% of them singletons. This material consisted of PBMCs from the stem cell graft donor, taken from the stem cell graft. These receptors were obtained from a human donor who donated a stem cell graft to a child with SCID.

This clonotype appeared many times. The chain is built from TRBV5-1 and TRBJ2-2; D gene unclear. CDR1 is SGHRS, CDR2 YFSETQ, per germline. The CDR3 runs to 15 residues. The V gene lost 0 bases and the J gene lost 0 bases, with 6 bases spanning the gap. The CDR3 DNA reads as TGCGCCAGCAGCTTGGTAGTAACGAACACCGGGGAGCTGTTTTTT. Protein: CASSLVVTNTGELFF.

This chain joins TRBV12-3 or TRBV12-4 and TRBJ2-7, with D unresolved. V was clipped by 1 base and J by 0 bases, with 7 bases between them. This CDR3 spans 14 amino acids. The DNA of the CDR3 is TGTGCCAGCAGTTTAGGCACGAGCTCCTACGAGCAGTACTTC. Translating gives CASSLGTSSYEQYF.

This clonotype was seen repeatedly, ten times or more. The chain couples TRBV7-8 to TRBJ2-6; D might be TRBD2 (6 bases). The CDR3 spans 19 residues. V lost 5 bases and J lost 1, with 21 bases in between. Germline values: CDR1 SGHVS, CDR2 FQNEAQ. The CDR3 DNA reads as TGTGCCAGCAGCAAAGCAAGGGGACTTCGGGGTTCTGGGGCCAACGTCCTGACTTTC. This translates into CASSKARGLRGSGANVLTF. Drawing the rest from reference TRBV7-8 and TRBJ2-6, the complete variable domain is GAGVSQSPRYKVAKRGQDVALRCDPISGHVSLFWYQQALGQGPEFLTYFQNEAQLDKSGLPSDRFFAERPEGSVSTLKIQRTQQEDSAVYLCASSKARGLRGSGANVLTFGAGSRLTVL.

This clonotype has just a few counts. The chain couples TRBV11-2 to TRBJ1-1, with D perhaps matching TRBD1 (5 bases). This CDR3 comprises 15 residues. V lost 0 bases to trimming and J lost 1 base, with 9 bases between them. CDR1 SGHAT and CDR2 FQNNGV come from the germline V gene. CDR3 coding DNA: TGTGCCAGCAGCTTAGACAGGGCTGGGAACACTGAAGCTTTCTTT. Translated, it gives CASSLDRAGNTEAFF.

There are many counts of this clonotype. The V and J genes are TRBV3-1 and TRBJ2-1; D is undetermined. Germline V gene data show CDR1 as LGHDT and CDR2 as YNNKEL (reference sequence). V was trimmed by 0 bases and J by 7 bases, leaving 7 bases between them. The CDR3 runs to 13 residues. CDR3 coding DNA: TGTGCCAGCAGCCAAGACCTAGTGAATGAGCAGTTCTTC. This translates into CASSQDLVNEQFF.

This clonotype was detected only a few times. This chain uses TRBV11-2 with TRBJ2-7; the match to TRBD1 covers 8 bases. The V segment lost 5 bases and the J segment 0 bases; nucleotides outside the gene matches: 6. Per germline, CDR1 SGHAT and CDR2 FQNNGV. The CDR3 is 15 amino acids. The chain's CDR3 is CASSPSGQVSYEQYF. The CDR3 region has the DNA TGTGCCAGCAGCCCATCGGGACAGGTCTCCTACGAGCAGTACTTC.

The V call is TRBV27, the J call TRBJ2-7; a weak D match, TRBD1 (6 bases). With 6 bases removed from V and 3 bases from J, the gap between germline ends came to 12 bases. From germline, CDR1 is MNHEY and CDR2 SMNVEV (reference sequence). The CDR3 runs to 13 residues. CDR3 sequence (DNA): TGTGCCAGCAGAGCAACAGGGATCTACGAGCAGTACTTC. Translating it yields CASRATGIYEQYF.

This clonotype was detected a few times. This rearrangement joins TRBV14 to TRBJ1-2; the D gene is possibly TRBD1 (5 bases). The CDR3 totals 16 residues. Germline V CDR1 and CDR2: SGHDN, FVKESK. Deletions cut 0 bases from V and 7 bases from J, with 18 bases between. The CDR3 DNA follows: TGTGCCAGCAGCCAAGAGGAGGCCGCCAGGGTCATTGGCTACACCTTC. It specifies CASSQEEAARVIGYTF.

The gene calls are TRBV7-2 and TRBJ2-2; 10 bases line up with TRBD2. J gave up 7 bases and V 6 bases, and 11 bases lay outside the gene matches. The V gene's germline CDR1 is SGHTA and CDR2 FQGNSA. There are 16 residues in the CDR3. CDR3 residues: CASRSHGTSVGGELFF. As DNA, the CDR3 is TGTGCCAGCAGATCTCACGGGACTAGCGTGGGCGGGGAGCTGTTTTTT.

V is TRBV5-1 and J is TRBJ2-7; TRBD1 aligns across 11 bases. The germline gives CDR1 SGHRS, CDR2 YFSETQ. The CDR3 runs to 15 residues. The V gene end was trimmed by 3 bases and the J gene end by 6 bases; junction bases not matched to a gene: 8. As DNA, the CDR3 is TGCGCCAGCAGCTCCCTGGACAGGGGGCCGGGCGAGCAGTACTTC. Its protein is CASSSLDRGPGEQYF.

As for this clonotype: A single base separates this from a much larger clone, so it may be a read error. The chain recombines TRBV6-1 with TRBJ2-4; perhaps TRBD1 as D (6 bases). The CDR3 is made up of 17 amino acids. The germline V gene has CDR1 MNHNS and CDR2 SASEGT. The CDR3 region is CASRPTAQGRPKNIQCF. The CDR3 DNA follows: TGTGCCAGCAGACCTACGGCCCAGGGGCGCCCCAAAAACATTCAGTGCTTC.

This clonotype was counted only a few times. This chain links TRBV5-1 with TRBJ2-7, with 9 bases matching TRBD1. Germline V gives CDR1 SGHRS, CDR2 YFSETQ. After removal of 4 bases from V and 4 bases from J, the junction contained 6 bases not matched to a gene. The CDR3 has 14 residues. CDR3 DNA sequence: TGCGCCAGCAGCCCCTGGGACAGGGTATACGAGCAGTACTTC. Its translation is CASSPWDRVYEQYF.

V and J are TRBV6-1 and TRBJ2-3; unclear D gene. This CDR3 comprises 13 residues. CDR1 and CDR2 from the germline V gene are MNHNS and SASEGT. Between the trimmed V and J ends, which lost 10 bases and 1 base, there was a span of 12 bases. The CDR3 DNA follows: TGTGCCATACAAGCGATTGGCACAGATACGCAGTATTTT. It translates to CAIQAIGTDTQYF.

This chain uses TRBV6-1 with TRBJ2-7, with D perhaps given as TRBD1 or TRBD2 (5 bases each). V dropped 8 bases and J dropped 2 bases, with 19 bases sitting between them. The germline gives CDR1 MNHNS, CDR2 SASEGT. The CDR3 spans 15 residues. DNA of the CDR3: TGTGCCAGCTCCCTCCAAGGGACGGCCCCCTACGAGCAGTACTTC. Protein sequence: CASSLQGTAPYEQYF.

This rearrangement joins TRBV5-1 to TRBJ2-2; a possible D gene is TRBD2 (6 bases). CDR1 is SGHRS and CDR2 is YFSETQ in the germline V gene. Trimming pared 0 bases from V and 6 bases from J, leaving 15 bases between. CDR3 length: 16 amino acids. In DNA, the CDR3 is TGCGCCAGCAGCTTGGATCCTTCGGGAGTACCCGGGGAGCTGTTTTTT. Amino acid sequence: CASSLDPSGVPGELFF.

This clonotype was seen a few times. The rearrangement uses TRBV7-3 and TRBJ1-1; 8 bases are shared with TRBD1. J lost 5 bases, V lost 3 bases, and 5 bases had no gene match. Per germline, CDR1 SGHTA and CDR2 FQGTGA. The CDR3 contains 14 residues. The CDR3 nucleotides are TGTGCCAGCAGCTTGACAGGGGTGGCAACTGAAGCTTTCTTT. It specifies CASSLTGVATEAFF.

This clonotype showed up just a few times. The rearrangement joins TRBV7-6 to TRBJ2-7; 7 bases match TRBD2. This CDR3 has 14 residues. J lost 2 bases, V lost 4 bases, and 5 bases had no gene match. In germline, CDR1 is SGHVS, CDR2 FNYEAQ. The CDR3 loop is CASSSLASTYEQYF. The CDR3 nucleotides are TGTGCCAGCAGCTCACTAGCGTCAACCTACGAGCAGTACTTC.

This clonotype was counted many times. The rearrangement uses TRBV4-1 and TRBJ1-6; D is unclear. The germline CDR1 and CDR2 sequences are MGHRA and YSYEKL. This CDR3 has 12 amino acids. The V end lost 1 base, the J end lost 7 bases, and 2 bases lay between the germline ends. The DNA of the CDR3 is TGCGCCAGCAGCCAAGGGAATTCACCCCTCCACTTT. The encoded protein is CASSQGNSPLHF.

This clonotype appeared a few times. The J gene is TRBJ2-2, the V gene TRBV6-1; D remains ambiguous. This CDR3 region has 15 residues. V lost 6 bases, J lost 2 bases, and 13 bases lay in between. In germline, CDR1 is MNHNS, CDR2 SASEGT. CDR3 in amino acids: CASRTSWVNTGELFF. The CDR3 DNA sequence: TGTGCCAGCAGGACGAGTTGGGTTAACACCGGGGAGCTGTTTTTT.

This clonotype was seen more than once but under ten times. The chain links TRBV20-1 to TRBJ2-4, with 11 bases aligning to TRBD1. Per germline, CDR1 DFQATT and CDR2 SNEGSKA (reference sequence). The CDR3 has 17 amino acids. J gave up 1 base and V 2 bases, and 7 bases lay outside the gene matches. The CDR3 region has the DNA TGCAGTGCTAGATGGCTGGGACAGGGGGAGGCCAAAAACATTCAGTACTTC. This sequence encodes CSARWLGQGEAKNIQYF.

In its sample, this clonotype was seen a few times. The rearrangement uses TRBV10-3 and TRBJ2-1; 7 bases line up with TRBD2. Germline CDR1 and CDR2: ENHRY and SYGVKD. This CDR3 contains 13 residues. V dropped 6 bases and J dropped 10; count of bases not matched to a gene: 9. The CDR3 sequence: CAISEGGLREQFF. The CDR3 nucleotides read TGTGCCATCAGCGAGGGAGGGTTACGAGAGCAGTTCTTC.

This clonotype has more than one count but fewer than ten. The chain has TRBV27 and TRBJ2-7; 8 nucleotides align to TRBD1. Germline V gene sequence: CDR1 MNHEY, CDR2 SMNVEV (reference sequence). The CDR3 length is 13 residues. After removal of 5 bases from V and 6 bases from J, the junction contained 6 bases not matched to a gene. The CDR3 DNA is TGTGCCAGCAGTCCCAGGGGGCGATCCGAGCAGTACTTC. Translating gives CASSPRGRSEQYF.

The rearrangement joins TRBV5-6 to TRBJ2-7; possibly TRBD2 for D (6 bases). This CDR3 is built from 13 residues. Trimming stripped 1 base from V and 7 bases from J, with 12 bases between. Germline CDR1 SGHDT, CDR2 YYEEEE. The CDR3 nucleotides read TGTGCCAGCAGCTTGTTCGGTCGGGGGGAGCAGTACTTC. Residues: CASSLFGRGEQYF.

V usage is TRBV5-1 and J usage is TRBJ2-7, with 9 bases that match TRBD1. The trim removed 2 bases at V and 5 bases at J, leaving 14 bases unmatched. This CDR3 region has 17 residues. Germline CDR1 reads SGHRS; CDR2 reads YFSETQ. CDR3 bases: TGCGCCAGCAGCTTCGGGACAGGGCTAAGTTTGTTCCACGAGCAGTACTTC. Translation gives CASSFGTGLSLFHEQYF. Using reference TRBV5-1 and TRBJ2-7 for the parts outside the CDR3, the full variable domain is KAGVTQTPRYLIKTRGQQVTLSCSPISGHRSVSWYQQTPGQGLQFLFEYFSETQRNKGNFPGRFSGRQFSNSRSEMNVSTLELGDSALYLCASSFGTGLSLFHEQYFGPGTRLTVT.

The J gene is TRBJ2-2, the V gene TRBV12-3 or TRBV12-4; D is ambiguous. The CDR3 contains 12 residues. V gave up 5 bases and J gave up 7 bases, with 8 bases separating them. In nucleotides, the CDR3 is TGTGCCAGCAGTAACAGTATCGGGGAGCTGTTTTTT. It specifies CASSNSIGELFF.